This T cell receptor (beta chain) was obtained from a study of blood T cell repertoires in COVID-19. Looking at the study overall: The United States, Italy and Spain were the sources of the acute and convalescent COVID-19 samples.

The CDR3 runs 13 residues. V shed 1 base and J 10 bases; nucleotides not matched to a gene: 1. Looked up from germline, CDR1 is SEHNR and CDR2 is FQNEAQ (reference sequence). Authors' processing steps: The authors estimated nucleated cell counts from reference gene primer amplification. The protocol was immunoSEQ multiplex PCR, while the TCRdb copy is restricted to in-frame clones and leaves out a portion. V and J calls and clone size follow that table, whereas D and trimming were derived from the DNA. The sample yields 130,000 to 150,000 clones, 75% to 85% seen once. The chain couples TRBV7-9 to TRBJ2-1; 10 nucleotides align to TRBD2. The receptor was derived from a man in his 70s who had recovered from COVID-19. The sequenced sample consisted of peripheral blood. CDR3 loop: CASSLELAGEQFF. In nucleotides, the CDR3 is TGTGCCAGCAGCTTAGAACTAGCGGGAGAGCAGTTCTTC.